The 21 T cell receptor beta chains presented below share a single source sample, sequenced in a study of blood T cell repertoires in COVID-19. Sequencing was performed with immunoSEQ multiplex PCR; in TCRdb, only in-frame clones are kept and a portion is missing. The data contain around 250,000 clones, about 86% of them singletons. The sequencing sample was made of PBMCs or T cells enriched from blood (not recorded which). All receptors come from a young man with acute COVID-19.

The genes are TRBV10-3 and TRBJ1-1; perhaps TRBD1 as D (6 bases). The CDR3 is 12 amino acids. Trimming removed 3 bases from V and 7 bases from J, with 9 bases in between. Germline V gene sequence: CDR1 ENHRY, CDR2 SYGVKD. The CDR3 spells CAISERDNEAFF. The DNA for the CDR3 is TGTGCCATCAGTGAAAGGGACAATGAAGCTTTCTTT.

V and J are TRBV10-3 and TRBJ2-1, with TRBD2 matching over 7 bases. The CDR3 length is 15 residues. The junction had 6 bases not matched to a gene; V was cut back by 4 bases and J by 3 bases. Per the germline V gene, CDR1 is ENHRY and CDR2 is SYGVKD. The CDR3: CAISVKGGYYNEQFF. CDR3 coding DNA: TGTGCCATCAGTGTTAAGGGAGGGTACTACAATGAGCAGTTCTTC.

The rearrangement links TRBV11-2 to TRBJ1-2, with 9 nucleotides matching TRBD1. The CDR3 is 14 amino acids. With V trimmed by 5 bases and J by 5 bases, 6 bases remained unmatched. The germline CDR1 and CDR2 sequences are SGHAT and FQNNGV. The CDR3 region is CASSKVGQGYGYTF. CDR3 DNA sequence: TGTGCCAGCAGCAAAGTGGGACAGGGTTATGGCTACACCTTC.

The chain couples TRBV5-4 to TRBJ1-2, with a possible D match to TRBD1 (6 bases). V lost 4 bases and J 0 bases, leaving 7 bases between the germline ends. The CDR3 has 13 residues. Germline values: CDR1 SGHNT, CDR2 YYREEE (reference sequence). The CDR3 DNA is TGTGCCAGCAGCAGGACAGCTAACTATGGCTACACCTTC. It translates to CASSRTANYGYTF.

This chain joins TRBV3-1 (or the pseudogene TRBV3-2) and TRBJ1-2; possibly TRBD1 for D (5 bases). CDR1 and CDR2 from the germline V gene are LGHDT and YNNKEL (reference sequence). V lost 0 bases to trimming and J lost 5 bases, with 10 bases between them. The CDR3 loop spans 14 amino acids. CDR3 protein: CASSQDIGDYGYTF. The CDR3 DNA reads TGTGCCAGCAGCCAAGATATAGGGGATTATGGCTACACCTTC.

The rearrangement links TRBV7-2 to TRBJ2-1, with D possibly being TRBD2 (6 bases). The germline V gene encodes CDR1 SGHTA and CDR2 FQGNSA. Deletions cut 4 bases from V and 6 bases from J, with 16 bases between. CDR3 size: 15 residues. CDR3 in DNA: TGTGCCAGCAGCTCCGGGAGTTTGATTAGCAATGAGCAGTTCTTC. It is translated as CASSSGSLISNEQFF.

The V gene is TRBV29-1, the J gene TRBJ2-2, with D perhaps matching TRBD1 (6 bases). There are 11 residues in the CDR3. Trimming took 7 bases from V and 4 from J, leaving 7 bases between them. Germline loops: CDR1 SQVTM, CDR2 ANQGSEA. The chain's CDR3 is CSARGTGELFF. The CDR3 nucleotides are TGCAGCGCCAGGGGCACCGGGGAGCTGTTTTTT.

The V call is TRBV19, the J call TRBJ2-1; D gene ambiguous. The CDR3 is 13 amino acids. The germline CDR1 and CDR2 sequences are LNHDA and SQIVND (reference sequence). V was cut by 5 bases and J by 4 bases, with 9 bases left in between. CDR3 amino acids: CASSPGRYNEQFF. The CDR3 nucleotides read TGTGCCAGTAGTCCCGGCAGGTACAATGAGCAGTTCTTC.

The chain has TRBV27 and TRBJ1-1; 8 positions agree with TRBD1. The CDR3 spans 15 residues. Germline V gene sequence: CDR1 MNHEY, CDR2 SMNVEV (reference sequence). V was clipped by 2 bases and J by 5 bases; unmatched bases: 7. CDR3 coding DNA: TGTGCCAGCAGTTTAGGTTGGACAGGGCAAACTGAAGCTTTCTTT. As protein: CASSLGWTGQTEAFF.

V and J are TRBV24-1 and TRBJ2-5; 7 nucleotides agree with TRBD1. Germline CDR1 and CDR2: KGHDR and SFDVKD. The CDR3 extends over 14 amino acids. V lost 2 bases, J lost 5 bases, and 4 bases stayed unmatched. The CDR3 sequence is CATSDSGGTETQYF. CDR3 bases: TGTGCCACCAGTGATTCAGGGGGAACCGAGACCCAGTACTTC.

The chain uses TRBV9 and TRBJ1-5; no clear D. V was pared by 4 bases and J by 9 bases, with 11 bases between. The CDR3 length is 12 residues. Per the germline V gene, CDR1 is SGDLS and CDR2 is YYNGEE. The CDR3 DNA is TGTGCCAGCAGCCCAAAATTGCGGCCCCAGCATTTT. Translating gives CASSPKLRPQHF.

Concerning this clone: A read error may account for a junction end that differs from germline. The chain combines TRBV3-1 (or the pseudogene TRBV3-2) with TRBJ2-3, with 12 positions matching TRBD2. Germline loops: CDR1 LGHDT, CDR2 YNNKEL (reference sequence). The CDR3 has 17 residues. CDR3 bases: TGTGCCAGCAGCCAAGAGAGGACTAGCGGGGCCACAGCTACGCAGTATTTT. Encoded protein: CASSQERTSGATATQYF.

This clone showed up just a few times. V and J are TRBV5-1 and TRBJ1-5; 9 bases are a match to TRBD1. The V and J ends lost 0 bases and 2 bases, in that order; junction bases with no gene match: 15. The germline CDR1 and CDR2 sequences are SGHRS and YFSETQ. The CDR3 extends over 20 amino acids. The CDR3 spells CASSLVLGQGSTFGNQPQHF. The CDR3 bases are TGCGCCAGCAGCTTGGTCTTAGGACAGGGGTCAACCTTCGGCAATCAGCCCCAGCATTTT. Complete variable domain (other parts from reference TRBV5-1 and TRBJ1-5): KAGVTQTPRYLIKTRGQQVTLSCSPISGHRSVSWYQQTPGQGLQFLFEYFSETQRNKGNFPGRFSGRQFSNSRSEMNVSTLELGDSALYLCASSLVLGQGSTFGNQPQHFGDGTRLSIL.

The V call is TRBV28, the J call TRBJ1-1, with no clear D. Between the trimmed V and J ends, which lost 3 bases and 4 bases, there was a span of 6 bases. The CDR3 is made up of 12 amino acids. In germline, CDR1 is MDHEN, CDR2 SYDVKM. The CDR3 spells CASSFGSTEAFF. The CDR3 nucleotides read TGTGCCAGCAGTTTCGGGAGCACTGAAGCTTTCTTT.

This chain links TRBV5-4 with TRBJ2-3; D is possibly TRBD1 (5 bases). Trimming took 2 bases from V and 6 from J, leaving 16 bases between them. This CDR3 is 15 amino acids long. The germline V gene encodes CDR1 SGHNT and CDR2 YYREEE (reference sequence). CDR3 in DNA: TGTGCCAGCAGCTTAGGGAAGGGGTTGACGGATACGCAGTATTTT. Protein sequence: CASSLGKGLTDTQYF.

The chain uses TRBV24-1 and TRBJ2-1, with a possible D match to TRBD1 (6 bases). CDR1 is KGHDR, CDR2 SFDVKD, per germline. The V end was cut by 3 bases, the J end by 4 bases, with 12 bases between. The CDR3 contains 15 residues. The CDR3 DNA reads TGTGCCACCAGTGATCAGGGGTTAGGTTACAATGAGCAGTTCTTC. It translates to CATSDQGLGYNEQFF.

The table lists this clone with a count of one. The chain carries TRBV14 and TRBJ1-4; TRBD1 is a possible D gene (6 bases). The CDR3 extends over 16 amino acids. Germline CDR1 reads SGHDN; CDR2 reads FVKESK. V shed 7 bases and J shed 4 bases, with 19 bases lying between them. The CDR3 sequence is CASNRGPGGSNEKLFF. CDR3 bases: TGTGCCAGCAACCGGGGGCCGGGGGGGAGTAATGAAAAACTGTTTTTT.

The chain carries TRBV12-5 and TRBJ1-1, with D perhaps matching TRBD1 (6 bases). Per germline, CDR1 LGHNT and CDR2 FRNRAP. V lost 0 bases, J lost 4 bases, and 12 bases lay in between. The CDR3 extends over 15 amino acids. CDR3 nucleotide sequence: TGTGCTAGTGGTTTGGTGGGCCAGGGGTTCACTGAAGCTTTCTTT. Protein sequence: CASGLVGQGFTEAFF.

The chain employs TRBV9 and TRBJ2-3; 9 positions agree with TRBD2. Germline CDR1 is SGDLS and CDR2 is YYNGEE. The CDR3 consists of 15 residues. V lost 6 bases to trimming and J lost 4 bases; unmatched junction nucleotides: 9. This CDR3 is CASTEVAGDADTQYF. The CDR3 DNA follows: TGTGCCAGCACTGAGGTAGCGGGGGACGCAGATACGCAGTATTTT.

The rearrangement links TRBV5-1 to TRBJ1-4; TRBD1 matches 10 bases. V lost 4 bases and J lost 0; bases outside the gene matches: 6. Germline CDR1 SGHRS, CDR2 YFSETQ. The CDR3 is made up of 17 amino acids. The CDR3 sequence: CASSEDRGIPTNEKLFF. The CDR3 coding sequence is TGCGCCAGCAGCGAGGACAGGGGGATACCAACTAATGAAAAACTGTTTTTT.

There are a few counts of this clone. The chain employs TRBV20-1 and TRBJ2-1; 11 positions match TRBD2. The CDR3 is 16 residues long. The trim removed 6 bases at V and 3 bases at J, leaving 10 bases unmatched. CDR1 is DFQATT and CDR2 is SNEGSKA in the germline V gene (reference sequence). The CDR3 reads CSASTSGGSFYNEQFF. In nucleotides, the CDR3 is TGCAGTGCGAGTACTAGCGGGGGCTCTTTCTACAATGAGCAGTTCTTC.